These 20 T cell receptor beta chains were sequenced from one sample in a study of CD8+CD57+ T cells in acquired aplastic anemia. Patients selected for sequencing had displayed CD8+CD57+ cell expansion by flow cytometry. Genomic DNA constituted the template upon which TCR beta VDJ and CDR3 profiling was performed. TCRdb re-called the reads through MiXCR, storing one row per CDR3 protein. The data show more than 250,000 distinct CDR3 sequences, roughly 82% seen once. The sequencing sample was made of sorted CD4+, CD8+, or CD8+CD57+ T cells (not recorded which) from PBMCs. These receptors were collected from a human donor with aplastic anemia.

The DNA of the CDR3 is TGTGCCACCAGCGTAGTCCAGGAGCTCAGTGAAGCTTTCTTT. Residues: CATSVVQELSEAFF. The chain recombines TRBV15 with TRBJ1-1; D is ambiguous. This CDR3 spans 14 amino acids. From germline, CDR1 is LNHNV and CDR2 YYDKDF (reference sequence). V was clipped by 5 bases and J by 7 bases, with 17 bases between them.

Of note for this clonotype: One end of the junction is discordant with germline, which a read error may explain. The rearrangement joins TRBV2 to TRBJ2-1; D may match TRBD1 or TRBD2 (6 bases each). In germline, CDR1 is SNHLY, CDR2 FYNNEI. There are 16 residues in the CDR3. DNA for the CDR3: TGTGCCAGCAGGGAGGGGGGCGGAGACGGTCAGGATGTGCAGCTATTC. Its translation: CASREGGGDGQDVQLF.

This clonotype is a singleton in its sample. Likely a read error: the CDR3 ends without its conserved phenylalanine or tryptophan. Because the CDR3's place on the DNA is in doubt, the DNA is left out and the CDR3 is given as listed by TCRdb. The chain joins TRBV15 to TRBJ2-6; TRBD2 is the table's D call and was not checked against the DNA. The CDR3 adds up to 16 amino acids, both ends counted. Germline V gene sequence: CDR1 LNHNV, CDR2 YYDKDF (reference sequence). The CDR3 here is CATSGGGGQETQYLTP.

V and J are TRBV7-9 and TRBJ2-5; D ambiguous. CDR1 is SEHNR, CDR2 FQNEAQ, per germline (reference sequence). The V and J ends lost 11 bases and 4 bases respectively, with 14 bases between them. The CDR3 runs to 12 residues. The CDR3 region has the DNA TGTGCCGGCCTTGTAGGCGCAGAGACCCAGTACTTC. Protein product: CAGLVGAETQYF.

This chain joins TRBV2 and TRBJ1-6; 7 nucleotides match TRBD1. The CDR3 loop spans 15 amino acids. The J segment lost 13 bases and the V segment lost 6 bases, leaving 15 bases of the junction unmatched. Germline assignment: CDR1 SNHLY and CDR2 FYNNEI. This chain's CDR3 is CASSVEGANNPPLHF. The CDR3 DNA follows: TGTGCCAGCAGCGTAGAGGGGGCAAATAATCCGCCCCTCCACTTT.

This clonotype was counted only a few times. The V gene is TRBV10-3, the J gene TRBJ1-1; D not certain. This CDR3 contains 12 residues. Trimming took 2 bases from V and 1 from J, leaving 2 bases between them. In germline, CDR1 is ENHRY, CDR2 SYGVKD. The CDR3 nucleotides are TGTGCCATCAGTGAGGGGAACACTGAAGCTTTCTTT. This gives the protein CAISEGNTEAFF.

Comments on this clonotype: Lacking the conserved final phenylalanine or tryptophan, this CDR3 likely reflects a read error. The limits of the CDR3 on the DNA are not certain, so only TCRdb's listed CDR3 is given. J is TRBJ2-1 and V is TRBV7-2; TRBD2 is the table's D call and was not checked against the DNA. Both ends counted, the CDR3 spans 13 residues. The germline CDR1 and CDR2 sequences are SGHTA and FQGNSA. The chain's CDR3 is CASSPRRATSYGY.

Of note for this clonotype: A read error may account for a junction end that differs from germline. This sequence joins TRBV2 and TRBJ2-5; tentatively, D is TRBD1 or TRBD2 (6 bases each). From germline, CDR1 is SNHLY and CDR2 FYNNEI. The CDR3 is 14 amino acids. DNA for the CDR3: TGCGCCAGCAGCAACCAGGGGACTGGAACGCAGCAGTACTTC. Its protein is CASSNQGTGTQQYF.

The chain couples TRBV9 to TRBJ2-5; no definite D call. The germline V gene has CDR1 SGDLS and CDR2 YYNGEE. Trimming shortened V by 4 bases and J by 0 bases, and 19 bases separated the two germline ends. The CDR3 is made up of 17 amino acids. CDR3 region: CASSLRPHRVYQETQYF. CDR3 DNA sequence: TGTGCCAGCAGCTTGCGGCCTCATAGAGTGTACCAAGAGACCCAGTACTTC.

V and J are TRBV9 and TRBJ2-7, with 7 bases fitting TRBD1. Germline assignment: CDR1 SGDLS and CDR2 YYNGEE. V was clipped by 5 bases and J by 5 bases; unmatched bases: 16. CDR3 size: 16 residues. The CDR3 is CASRTPGQPNLNEQYV. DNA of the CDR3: TGTGCCAGCAGGACACCGGGACAGCCGAACCTGAACGAGCAGTACGTC.

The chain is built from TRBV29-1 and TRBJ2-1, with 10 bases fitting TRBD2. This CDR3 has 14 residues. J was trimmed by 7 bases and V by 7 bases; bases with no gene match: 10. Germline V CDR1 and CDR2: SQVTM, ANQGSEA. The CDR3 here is CSGRPGTSVNEQFF. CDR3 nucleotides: TGCAGCGGACGTCCCGGGACTAGCGTGAATGAGCAGTTCTTC.

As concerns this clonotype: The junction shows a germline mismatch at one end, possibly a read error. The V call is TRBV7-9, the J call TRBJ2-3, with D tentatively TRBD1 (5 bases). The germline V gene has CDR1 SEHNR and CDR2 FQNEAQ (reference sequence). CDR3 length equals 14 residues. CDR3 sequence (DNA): TGTGCCAGCAGCTTAGCGGGGCCTGCGTATACGCGGTATTTT. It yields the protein CASSLAGPAYTRYF. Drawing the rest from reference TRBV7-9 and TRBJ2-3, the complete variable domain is DTGVSQNPRHKITKRGQNVTFRCDPISEHNRLYWYRQTLGQGPEFLTYFQNEAQLEKSRLLSDRFSAERPKGSFSTLEIQRTEQGDSAMYLCASSLAGPAYTRYFGPGTRLTVL.

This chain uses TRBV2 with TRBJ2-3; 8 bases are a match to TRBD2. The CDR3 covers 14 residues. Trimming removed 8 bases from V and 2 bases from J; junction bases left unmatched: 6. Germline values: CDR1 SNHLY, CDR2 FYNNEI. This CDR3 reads CASGDGGATDTQYF. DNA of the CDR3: TGTGCCAGCGGGGACGGGGGGGCCACAGATACGCAGTATTTT.

In DNA, the CDR3 is TGTGCCAGCAGCTTGGAGGGGGGGTCAGATACGCAGTATTTT. It codes for CASSLEGGSDTQYF. The chain combines TRBV5-5 with TRBJ2-3; TRBD2 might be the D (7 bases). V dropped 0 bases and J dropped 4 bases, with 9 bases sitting between them. The CDR3 is made up of 14 amino acids. Germline V gene sequence: CDR1 SGHKS, CDR2 YYEKEE (reference sequence).

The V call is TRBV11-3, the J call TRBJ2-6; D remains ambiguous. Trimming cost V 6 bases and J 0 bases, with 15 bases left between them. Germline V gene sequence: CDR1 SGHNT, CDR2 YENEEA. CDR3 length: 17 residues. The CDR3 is CASSAARRTSGANVLTF. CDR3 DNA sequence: TGTGCCAGCAGTGCCGCGAGGCGCACCTCTGGGGCCAACGTCCTGACTTTC.

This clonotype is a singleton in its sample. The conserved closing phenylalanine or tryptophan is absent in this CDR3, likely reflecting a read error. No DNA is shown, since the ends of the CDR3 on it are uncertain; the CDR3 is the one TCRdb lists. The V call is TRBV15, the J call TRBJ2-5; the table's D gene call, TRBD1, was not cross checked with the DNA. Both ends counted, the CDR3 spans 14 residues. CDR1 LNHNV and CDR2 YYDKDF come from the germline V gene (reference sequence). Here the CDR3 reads CATSTRFHEPYNEH.

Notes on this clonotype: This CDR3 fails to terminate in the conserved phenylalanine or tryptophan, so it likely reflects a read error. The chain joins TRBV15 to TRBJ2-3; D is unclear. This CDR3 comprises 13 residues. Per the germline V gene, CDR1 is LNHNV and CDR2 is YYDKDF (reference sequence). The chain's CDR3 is CATGRDGAHLQYL. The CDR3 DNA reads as TGTGCCACCGGCAGAGATGGCGCACACCTGCAGTATTTG.

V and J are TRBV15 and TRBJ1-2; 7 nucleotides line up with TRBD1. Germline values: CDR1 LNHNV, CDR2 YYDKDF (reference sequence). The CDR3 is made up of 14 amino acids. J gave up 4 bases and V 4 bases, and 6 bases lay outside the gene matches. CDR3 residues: CATSTTGIFYGYTF. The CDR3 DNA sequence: TGTGCCACCAGCACGACAGGGATTTTCTATGGCTACACCTTC.

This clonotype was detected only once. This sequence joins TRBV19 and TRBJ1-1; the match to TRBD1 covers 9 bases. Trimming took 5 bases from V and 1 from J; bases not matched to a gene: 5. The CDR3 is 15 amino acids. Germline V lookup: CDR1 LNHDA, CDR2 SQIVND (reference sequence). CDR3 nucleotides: TGTGCCAGTAGTCTACCGGGACAGGGGAACACTGAAGCTTTCTTT. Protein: CASSLPGQGNTEAFF.

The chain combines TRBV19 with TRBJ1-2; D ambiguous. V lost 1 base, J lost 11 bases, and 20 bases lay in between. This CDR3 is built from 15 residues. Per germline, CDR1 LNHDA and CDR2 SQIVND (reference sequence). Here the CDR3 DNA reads TGTGCCAGTAGTATAGCTAGCGGCGCCTACCATGAGTACACCTTC. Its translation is CASSIASGAYHEYTF.